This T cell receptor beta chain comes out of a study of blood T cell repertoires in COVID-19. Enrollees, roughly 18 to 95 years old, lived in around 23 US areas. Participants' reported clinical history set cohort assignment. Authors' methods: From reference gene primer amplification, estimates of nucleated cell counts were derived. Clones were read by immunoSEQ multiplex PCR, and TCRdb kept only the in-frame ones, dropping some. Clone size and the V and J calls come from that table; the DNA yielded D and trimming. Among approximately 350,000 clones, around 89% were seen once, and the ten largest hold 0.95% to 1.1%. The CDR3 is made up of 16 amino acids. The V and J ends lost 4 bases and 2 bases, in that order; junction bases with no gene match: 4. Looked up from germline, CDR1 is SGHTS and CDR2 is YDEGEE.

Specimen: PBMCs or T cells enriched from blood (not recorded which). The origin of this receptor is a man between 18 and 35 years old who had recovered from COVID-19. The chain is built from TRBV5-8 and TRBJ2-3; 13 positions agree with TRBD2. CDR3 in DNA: TGTGCCAGCAGCAAGGGACTAGCGGGAAACACAGATACGCAGTATTTT. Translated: CASSKGLAGNTDTQYF.